Reported below is one TCR beta chain. Its antigen is not yet known. The record has no base qualities; no much larger clone is one base away. The cohort comprised some 730 healthy bone marrow donors. Cohort members were all nominally healthy when sampled, although unrecorded immune exposures were likely present. The donor was CMV seronegative and belonged to the group of 352 seronegative cohort members. A peripheral blood sample was provided by each donor, and peripheral blood mononuclear cells were used for TCR beta sequencing. Genomic DNA extraction from the blood cell samples was performed with the Qiagen DNeasy Blood Extraction Kit. CDR1 and CDR2, per the germline V gene, are MDHEN and SYDVKM. The CDR3 goes from the cysteine to the phenylalanine over 10 residues. Solely the CDR3 DNA is kept, with 30 bases framed from the first base. V loses 10 bases of germline sequence and J loses 6 bases, and the interval between the two ends is 8 bases.

The library was produced with the immunoSEQ multiplex PCR assay. A mixture of 60 forward primers for TCR Vbeta segments and 13 reverse primers for TCR Jbeta segments was used in the multiplex PCR. A multiplex PCR assay on genomic DNA amplified the CDR3 region of rearranged TCR beta genes. Amplified TCR beta libraries were sequenced as 87-base-pair reads on the Illumina HiSeq System. Per the authors' processing: Across the 700 or so repertoires, a later analysis counted about 81 million unique TCR beta chains, roughly 11 million of which were shared by at least two donors. Raw reads were error-corrected and collapsed into unique sequences with a nearest-neighbor algorithm that merged closely related sequences to remove PCR and sequencing errors. Alignment of CDR3 sequences to IMGT reference sequences was used to assign V, D and J gene segments. For a sequence to be retained, a match of at least six nucleotides was required to both a V gene segment and a J gene segment. Rearrangements were called productive when the CDR3 lacked stop codons and stayed in frame with V and J; all others were non-productive. Following IMGT convention, CDR3 was defined as the stretch from the second conserved V-encoded cysteine up to the conserved J-encoded phenylalanine. The earlier analysis of about 590 of the donors excluded sequences that lacked an unambiguous match to a single V gene segment. In an earlier analysis of more than 500 of the donors, a V segment was called functional when productive rearrangements were above 56.7%, and segregating when the standard deviation between donors exceeded 5%. A statistical classification framework was built to diagnose cytomegalovirus status from the catalog of TCR beta chain sequences. In a later analysis, TCR nucleotide sequences were compared against IMGT/GENE-DB human TR gene sequences so that V and J genes could be assigned. In a later analysis, CDR3 sequences and most-parsimonious VDJ recombination scenarios were assigned using the TCRdist pipeline. In a later analysis, every TCR beta chain was defined by the combination of its CDR3 amino acid sequence and its V-gene family, and reads without a unique V-gene family were dropped. A later analysis removed 550 to 700 highly shared, low-generation-probability nucleotide sequences to deal with suspected cross-contamination and a sequencing artifact. In a later analysis, a clonal expansion index for each public chain was calculated from normalized within-repertoire ranks of inferred template counts. Generation probabilities in a later analysis came from a VDJ recombination model fitted to out-of-frame rearrangements, and those results were checked against IGoR. In a later analysis, hypergeometric tests were used to score TCR-TCR, TCR-HLA and TCR-CMV co-occurrence, with a repertoire-size bias correction applied to TCR pairs. In a later analysis, false discovery rates were estimated by permuting HLA or CMV assignments 20 times. In a later analysis, co-occurring TCRs were grouped using DBSCAN, and TCRdist sequence similarity was added for clustering within HLA-allele-positive subsets. For co-occurrence clustering, repertoires with fewer than 30,000 or more than 120,000 public chains were excluded, along with four to six repertoires with anomalous nucleotide sharing. TCRdb mirrors the immuneACCESS table, restricted to in-frame sequences. Some clones are absent from its copies; in checked studies, under half trace to an unresolved V gene, and the reason for the others is unknown. V, J and clone size derive from that table, while D and trimming were established from the DNA sequence. The sample has 200,000 to 250,000 clones on record, 75% to 80% of them singletons. Clones ranked in the top ten supply roughly 2% of the sample.

This record comes from a study of cytomegalovirus exposure and HLA in healthy donors (dated by TCRdb to 2016 to 2017). For context, the study as a whole: An earlier analysis of several hundred of the donors reported about 290 Gb of sequence data and 120 million or so unique TCR beta sequences from about 180 million T cells. Typing coverage varied by locus: 629-630 donors for A, B, C, DRB1 and DQB1; more than 500 for DQA1; some 610 for DPA1; fewer than 480 for DPB1. A later analysis re-examined previously published TCR beta repertoires from just over 650 donors and added high-resolution HLA genotyping to investigate patterns of TCR occurrence. Among almost 400 genotyped donors of the cohort, an average of 235,054 unique TCR beta nucleotide sequences were sequenced per donor, roughly a sixth of them non-productive. To decide whether each TCR beta V gene segment behaved as functional or pseudogenic, an earlier analysis of some 540 of the donors relied on high-throughput TCR beta sequencing. Rather than using new phenotypic data, the later analysis identified candidate immune exposures from TCR beta sequences and from how often those sequences occurred across donors. Using immunosequencing, the study profiled T cell repertoires from approximately 700 subjects and related those repertoires to cytomegalovirus serostatus. About five DR-DQ haplotypes were handled as single units for association and clustering, since linkage in the cohort was strong. The aim of the study was to test whether cataloging public T cell receptors could identify signatures of past pathogen exposure. Of the roughly 400 genotyped donors, about 80% fell in the genetic ancestry cluster associated with self-reported Caucasian donors. Every repertoire in the discovery cohort had been generated on one and the same sequencing platform. Donor age, sex, ethnicity and CMV serostatus were compiled alongside the repertoire data. To predict cytomegalovirus infection status, the study combined high-throughput TCR immunosequencing, statistical association of individual TCRs with disease status, and machine learning. Along with the approximately 650-subject first cohort, a separate validation cohort of 120 different subjects was used. In a later genetic analysis, genome-wide SNP genotypes for about three fifths of the 666 donors were used, and that subset was treated as a discovery cohort. Class I and class II HLA loci were covered by the typing at four-digit resolution. Approximately 300 gigabases of sequencing data and 91 million or so unique TCR sequences made up an early release that covered approximately 700 HLA-typed donors.

Study-wide conclusions, independent of this receptor: According to a later analysis, TCR association rates differed among HLA loci, with DRB1 alleles showing the most associated TCRs and HLA-C alleles showing the fewest. The classifier was reported to diagnose cytomegalovirus status with high specificity and sensitivity in both the original cohort and the validation cohort. Some 16 rarely observed V segments, including chromosome 9 orphons, were excluded from the earlier analysis of 550 to 700 of the donors because counts were too low. Across donors, most TCR sequences were observed very rarely, whereas some public TCRs were present in many individuals. A later analysis found that HLA-associated TCR beta chains were more clonally expanded and had lower generation probabilities than equally common non-associated chains. In vitro tests confirmed that a few of the cytomegalovirus-associated TCR beta chains recognize cytomegalovirus antigens. CMV serostatus was the only immune exposure information available for the cohort. A total of 150 to 200 TCR beta chains were listed by the study as associated with cytomegalovirus. V-gene and J-gene trimming of TCR beta chains was associated with a missense DCLRE1C variant in a later genetic analysis, and the association was replicated in an independent cohort. Only TCR beta chains were sequenced in this cohort, and the absence of alpha or paired-chain data limited detectable features. Several of the top co-occurrence clusters appeared to be linked to parvovirus B19, influenza, CMV and Epstein-Barr virus, according to a later analysis. According to a later genetic analysis, donors in an Asian-associated ancestry cluster had fewer N-insertions in productive TCRs than the approximately 670-donor mean. The sequencing pipeline was judged likely to have produced a cluster of highly shared sequence variants as a technical artifact. Most CMV-associated TCR beta chains appeared to be HLA-restricted in a later analysis, and the HLA associations seemed to be driven largely by CMV exposure. A further reported finding was that TCR beta sequences accurately predicted the HLA-A and HLA-B alleles for most subjects in the first cohort. The presence/absence analyses assumed that sequencing depth was roughly uniform across donors, and that assumption may not be true. Because some donors lacked HLA typing at each locus, the association tests relied only on the typed subset. According to the authors, the approach could potentially be generalized to other disease states and immunological phenotypes. Assigning TCR associations to individual alleles was difficult when HLA alleles, especially DR and DQ, strongly co-occurred. The 87-base-pair reads could not distinguish some IMGT-functional V segments, including TRBV6-2 and TRBV6-3, so those segments were excluded. Broadly in line with IMGT annotations, most TCR beta V segments showed up in productive rearrangements about 87% or about 30% of the time in an earlier analysis of 587 of the donors. At a false discovery rate of 0.05, a later analysis linked under 20,000 TCR beta sequences to specific HLA alleles. Correlated functional status among segregating V segments might reflect linkage disequilibrium, but an unknown experimental factor could not be ruled out.

The receptor was isolated from a man aged 18 to 30 in good health and CMV-seronegative. The sequence links TRBV28 to TRBJ2-3; the D gene is not confidently resolved. The sequenced sample was PBMCs. The CDR3 protein: CATQSDTQYF. DNA sequence: TGTGCCACCCAGTCGGATACGCAGTATTTT.